Following are 30 T cell receptor beta chains from one sample sequenced in a study of blood T cell repertoires in COVID-19. TCRdb's copy holds only in-frame clones and misses some; the assay was immunoSEQ multiplex PCR. The table lists roughly 140,000 clones, about 85% of them singletons. The specimen sequenced was peripheral blood. The receptors stem from a woman aged 55-70 years with active or convalescent COVID-19.

CDR3 coding DNA: TGTGCCAGCAGCTTGGTGAGGGTAACGGACACCGGGGAGCTGTTTTTT. This codes for CASSLVRVTDTGELFF. The V and J genes are TRBV5-8 and TRBJ2-2, with a possible D match to TRBD2 (5 bases). There are 16 residues in the CDR3. Germline assignment: CDR1 SGHTS and CDR2 YDEGEE. Trimming took off 0 bases at V and 3 bases at J, with 12 bases between the two ends. Drawing the rest from reference TRBV5-8 and TRBJ2-2, the complete variable domain is EAGVTQSPTHLIKTRGQQATLRCSPISGHTSVYWYQQALGLGLQFLLWYDEGEERNRGNFPPRFSGRQFPNYSSELNVNALELEDSALYLCASSLVRVTDTGELFFGEGSRLTVL.

The chain recombines TRBV18 with TRBJ2-3, with TRBD2 matching over 8 bases. Per the germline V gene, CDR1 is KGHSH and CDR2 is LQKENI. The CDR3 runs 15 residues. V shed 5 bases, J shed 6 bases, and the junction held 10 bases outside the gene matches. The CDR3 DNA is TGTGCCAGCTCATCGTTAGCGGCGGGGGGCGATACGCAGTATTTT. The encoded protein is CASSSLAAGGDTQYF.

The chain is built from TRBV5-1 and TRBJ1-6; no firm D call. The ends were cut back, 4 bases at V and 11 bases at J, with 4 bases in the middle. Germline V gene sequence: CDR1 SGHRS, CDR2 YFSETQ. CDR3 length: 10 residues. The CDR3 sequence: CASSAAPLHF. In nucleotides, the CDR3 is TGCGCCAGCAGCGCGGCACCCCTCCACTTT.

The chain joins TRBV11-2 to TRBJ2-5, with 9 bases matching TRBD2. The ends lost 5 bases at V and 5 bases at J; junction bases unmatched: 9. Germline V gives CDR1 SGHAT, CDR2 FQNNGV. CDR3 length: 15 residues. Here the CDR3 DNA reads TGTGCCAGCAGCGCCGCGATTACTAGCGGGGAGACCCAGTACTTC. This gives the protein CASSAAITSGETQYF.

The chain has TRBV19 and TRBJ1-2; no definite D call. Deletions cut 0 bases from V and 0 bases from J, with 8 bases between. Germline V lookup: CDR1 LNHDA, CDR2 SQIVND (reference sequence). The CDR3 contains 15 residues. The CDR3 reads CASSIDGSTNYGYTF. The CDR3 DNA is TGTGCCAGTAGTATAGACGGGAGTACTAACTATGGCTACACCTTC.

The V call is TRBV5-1, the J call TRBJ2-1; tentative D call: TRBD2 (5 bases). The V end was cut by 5 bases, the J end by 8 bases, with 8 bases between. The germline gives CDR1 SGHRS, CDR2 YFSETQ. The CDR3 consists of 11 residues. CDR3 in DNA: TGCGCCAGCAGAAGTAGCGATGAGCAGTTCTTC. Protein: CASRSSDEQFF.

This clone has just one count. The J gene is TRBJ2-3, the V gene TRBV20-1; D may be TRBD1 (5 bases). The germline gives CDR1 DFQATT, CDR2 SNEGSKA (reference sequence). Trimming shortened V by 3 bases and J by 5 bases, and 6 bases separated the two germline ends. The CDR3 consists of 11 residues. CDR3 protein: CSARGQDTQYF. The CDR3 coding sequence is TGCAGTGCTAGGGGGCAAGATACGCAGTATTTT.

J is TRBJ2-7 and V is TRBV5-6, with D possibly matching TRBD1 (5 bases). This CDR3 has 15 residues. Germline values: CDR1 SGHDT, CDR2 YYEEEE. The V end lost 0 bases, the J end lost 5 bases, and 15 bases lay between the germline ends. The CDR3 region has the DNA TGTGCCAGCAGCTTGGGGTTCGGCAGGGAACACGAGCAGTACTTC. Its translation is CASSLGFGREHEQYF.

This clone was counted once. The rearrangement joins TRBV11-1 to TRBJ2-3; no firm D call. Germline CDR1 reads SGHAT; CDR2 reads FQDESV (reference sequence). V dropped 5 bases and J dropped 1 base, with 13 bases sitting between them. The CDR3 totals 15 residues. This chain's CDR3 is CASSTPELGTDTQYF. CDR3 DNA sequence: TGTGCCAGCAGCACCCCCGAGTTGGGCACAGATACGCAGTATTTT.

CDR3 region: CASRPTGGGTDTQYF. For the CDR3, the DNA is TGCGCCAGCAGACCGACAGGGGGAGGCACAGATACGCAGTATTTT. This chain uses TRBV5-1 with TRBJ2-3; 9 nucleotides align to TRBD1. This CDR3 spans 15 amino acids. Germline values: CDR1 SGHRS, CDR2 YFSETQ. V shed 5 bases and J 1 base; nucleotides not matched to a gene: 5.

This sequence joins TRBV7-2 and TRBJ1-3, with 8 bases lining up with TRBD1. V trimming: 3 bases; J trimming: 7 bases; junction bases outside the gene matches: 8. Germline CDR1 is SGHTA and CDR2 is FQGNSA. The CDR3 sequence is 15 residues long. The CDR3 coding sequence is TGTGCCAGCAGCTTCCGGACAGGGAGCGGGAACACCATATATTTT. The encoded protein is CASSFRTGSGNTIYF.

The chain joins TRBV7-9 to TRBJ2-3; 8 bases agree with TRBD2. Germline V gives CDR1 SEHNR, CDR2 FQNEAQ (reference sequence). This CDR3 spans 14 amino acids. J lost 6 bases, V lost 5 bases, and 7 bases had no gene match. Here the CDR3 DNA reads TGTGCCAGCAGCCCCCGGGGGGGATTGGATACGCAGTATTTT. The encoded protein is CASSPRGGLDTQYF.

This clone was counted a single time. This sequence joins TRBV12-5 and TRBJ2-5; TRBD2 aligns across 12 bases. Germline loops: CDR1 LGHNT, CDR2 FRNRAP. The CDR3 is 16 residues long. V was clipped by 5 bases and J by 4 bases; unmatched bases: 8. The CDR3 is CASGLTSGGPGETQYF. The CDR3 DNA is TGTGCTAGTGGTCTTACTAGCGGGGGGCCAGGAGAGACCCAGTACTTC.

The V and J genes are TRBV4-1 and TRBJ1-2; 7 positions match TRBD1. The CDR3 sequence is 16 residues long. With 0 bases clipped from V and 8 bases from J, the junction kept 12 bases outside the gene matches. Germline V CDR1 and CDR2: MGHRA, YSYEKL. Written as DNA, the CDR3 is TGCGCCAGCAGCCAAGAAAGAGTGGGACAGTCTATGGGCTACACCTTC. Its translation is CASSQERVGQSMGYTF.

This clone was seen only a few times. This chain joins TRBV10-3 and TRBJ2-2; 15 positions match TRBD2. The V gene's germline CDR1 is ENHRY and CDR2 SYGVKD. The J segment lost 0 bases and the V segment lost 2 bases, leaving 1 base of the junction unmatched. This CDR3 contains 18 residues. The CDR3 DNA reads TGTGCCATCAGTGAGGGGACTAGCGGGGGGCCGAACACCGGGGAGCTGTTTTTT. As protein: CAISEGTSGGPNTGELFF.

The chain joins TRBV4-3 to TRBJ1-6, with 9 bases fitting TRBD1. Germline V gene sequence: CDR1 LGHNA, CDR2 YSLEER. CDR3 length equals 15 residues. V gave up 1 base and J gave up 11 bases; unmatched junction bases: 6. CDR3 region: CASSQGDRDIPPLHF. For the CDR3, the DNA is TGCGCCAGCAGCCAAGGGGACAGGGATATTCCACCCCTCCACTTT.

This chain uses TRBV5-1 with TRBJ1-1; D is possibly TRBD1 (5 bases). CDR3 length: 16 residues. V lost 0 bases and J lost 1, with 13 bases in between. Germline V lookup: CDR1 SGHRS, CDR2 YFSETQ. The CDR3 DNA follows: TGCGCCAGCAGCTTGGGGAATACAGGTCCGAACACTGAAGCTTTCTTT. It codes for CASSLGNTGPNTEAFF.

The V gene is TRBV7-8, the J gene TRBJ1-2; weak D call: TRBD1 (6 bases). The CDR3 consists of 12 residues. V was trimmed by 5 bases and J by 6 bases, leaving 10 bases between them. The germline CDR1 and CDR2 sequences are SGHVS and FQNEAQ. CDR3: CASSLNRDGYTF. CDR3 nucleotide sequence: TGTGCCAGCAGCCTAAACAGGGATGGCTACACCTTC.

CDR3 DNA: TGCGCCAGCAGCTGGAGACAGGGCTTGAATTCACCCCTCCACTTT. As protein: CASSWRQGLNSPLHF. J is TRBJ1-6 and V is TRBV5-1; 7 nucleotides match TRBD1. V lost 3 bases, J lost 7 bases, and 7 bases stayed unmatched. CDR1 is SGHRS, CDR2 YFSETQ, per germline. CDR3 length: 15 residues.

The chain joins TRBV7-3 to TRBJ2-5, with 12 bases that match TRBD2. CDR1 SGHTA and CDR2 FQGTGA come from the germline V gene. With 5 bases clipped from V and 5 bases from J, the junction kept 9 bases outside the gene matches. The CDR3 covers 16 residues. CDR3 in amino acids: CASSPNGLAGLETQYF. In nucleotides, the CDR3 is TGTGCCAGCAGCCCCAACGGACTAGCGGGGTTGGAGACCCAGTACTTC.

The chain carries TRBV6-1 and TRBJ1-2; the match to TRBD1 covers 8 bases. With 0 bases clipped from V and 5 bases from J, the junction kept 5 bases outside the gene matches. CDR1 and CDR2 from the germline V gene are MNHNS and SASEGT. The CDR3 extends over 15 amino acids. This CDR3 reads CASSEALGTGYGYTF. The CDR3 nucleotides read TGTGCCAGCAGTGAAGCGCTCGGGACAGGATATGGCTACACCTTC.

The chain combines TRBV5-4 with TRBJ1-2, with a tentative D call TRBD1 (6 bases). CDR3 length: 13 residues. The V end lost 0 bases, the J end lost 3 bases, and 6 bases lay between the germline ends. Germline assignment: CDR1 SGHNT and CDR2 YYREEE (reference sequence). CDR3 bases: TGTGCCAGCAGCTTGGCAGGGGACTATGGCTACACCTTC. Its translation is CASSLAGDYGYTF.

The CDR3 DNA reads as TGTGCCAGCAGCCCACAGGGATCAACTTACAATGAGCAGTTCTTC. It codes for CASSPQGSTYNEQFF. The chain couples TRBV6-6 to TRBJ2-1; D is perhaps TRBD1 (6 bases). Germline V CDR1 and CDR2: MNHNY, SVGAGI (reference sequence). The CDR3 spans 15 residues. Between the trimmed V and J ends, which lost 6 bases and 4 bases, there was a span of 16 bases.

The V call is TRBV23-1, the J call TRBJ1-1; the D is unclear. TRBV23-1 is an ORF; its function is uncertain. The CDR3 runs 14 residues. Trimming removed 2 bases at V and 2 bases at J, with 9 bases between. The CDR3 nucleotides are TGCGCCAGCAGTCAAGAGCCGCATAACACTGAAGCTTTCTTT. It specifies CASSQEPHNTEAFF.

The CDR3 DNA reads TGTGCCAGCAAGCCGGAGGCGGTTAACTATGGCTACACCTTC. Protein: CASKPEAVNYGYTF. The chain has TRBV2 and TRBJ1-2, with unresolved D. The CDR3 covers 14 residues. Germline CDR1 reads SNHLY; CDR2 reads FYNNEI. Trimming cost V 7 bases and J 1 base, with 13 bases left between them.

The V call is TRBV7-2, the J call TRBJ2-5; the D gene is possibly TRBD2 (5 bases). This CDR3 contains 14 residues. V dropped 0 bases and J dropped 4 bases, with 9 bases sitting between them. The V gene's germline CDR1 is SGHTA and CDR2 FQGNSA. CDR3 nucleotides: TGTGCCAGCAGCTTAGCTACTGCGGGAGAGACCCAGTACTTC. Translated: CASSLATAGETQYF.

This clone turned up a few times. The V call is TRBV30, the J call TRBJ2-3; D is perhaps TRBD2 (6 bases). Trimming shortened V by 2 bases and J by 4 bases, and 13 bases separated the two germline ends. This CDR3 is built from 14 residues. The germline gives CDR1 GTSNPN, CDR2 SVGIG (reference sequence). The CDR3 loop reads CAWSWWEEADTQYF. CDR3 bases: TGTGCCTGGAGTTGGTGGGAGGAAGCAGATACGCAGTATTTT.

The chain has TRBV6-5 and TRBJ1-2, with D perhaps matching TRBD1 (6 bases). The length of the CDR3 is 15 residues. With 6 bases removed from V and 7 bases from J, the gap between germline ends came to 21 bases. Germline CDR1 is MNHEY and CDR2 is SVGAGI. CDR3 residues: CASRADVTGYRGYTF. The CDR3 DNA follows: TGTGCCAGCAGAGCCGACGTAACAGGGTATCGTGGCTACACCTTC.

The rearrangement uses TRBV13 and TRBJ1-1, with D unresolved. Trimming took 5 bases from V and 4 from J, leaving 14 bases between them. CDR3 length: 14 amino acids. From germline, CDR1 is PRHDT and CDR2 FYEKMQ (reference sequence). The CDR3 DNA is TGTGCCAGCAGCCCCCGTAGAGGAGGCACTGAAGCTTTCTTT. Translated, it gives CASSPRRGGTEAFF. The complete variable domain, with remaining parts taken from reference TRBV13 and TRBJ1-1, reads AAGVIQSPRHLIKEKRETATLKCYPIPRHDTVYWYQQGPGQDPQFLISFYEKMQSDKGSIPDRFSAQQFSDYHSELNMSSLELGDSALYFCASSPRRGGTEAFFGQGTRLTVV.

This sequence joins TRBV19 and TRBJ1-1; 8 bases are a match to TRBD1. The V gene's germline CDR1 is LNHDA and CDR2 SQIVND (reference sequence). The CDR3 is 16 amino acids. J gave up 3 bases and V 1 base, and 7 bases lay outside the gene matches. CDR3 region: CASSIGQGAWDTEAFF. As DNA, the CDR3 is TGTGCCAGTAGTATAGGGCAGGGGGCGTGGGACACTGAAGCTTTCTTT.